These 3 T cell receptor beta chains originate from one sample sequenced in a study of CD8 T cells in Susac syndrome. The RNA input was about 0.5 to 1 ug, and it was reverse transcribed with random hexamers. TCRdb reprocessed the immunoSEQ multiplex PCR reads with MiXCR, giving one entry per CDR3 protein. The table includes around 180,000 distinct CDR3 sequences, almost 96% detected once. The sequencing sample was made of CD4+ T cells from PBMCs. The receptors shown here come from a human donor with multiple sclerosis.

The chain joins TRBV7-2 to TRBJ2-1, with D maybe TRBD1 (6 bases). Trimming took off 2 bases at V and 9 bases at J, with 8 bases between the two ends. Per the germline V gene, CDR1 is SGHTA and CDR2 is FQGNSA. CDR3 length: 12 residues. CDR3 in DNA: TGTGCCAGCAGCTTAAGGGGGATTGAGCAGTTCTTC. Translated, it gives CASSLRGIEQFF.

The CDR3 here is CASSLVGGVGQPQHF. For the CDR3, the DNA is TGTGCCAGCAGCTTAGTTGGCGGGGTCGGTCAGCCCCAGCATTTT. The chain links TRBV7-9 to TRBJ1-5; D call uncertain. The CDR3 extends over 15 amino acids. The germline V gene encodes CDR1 SEHNR and CDR2 FQNEAQ (reference sequence). Trimming cost V 1 base and J 6 bases, with 13 bases left between them.

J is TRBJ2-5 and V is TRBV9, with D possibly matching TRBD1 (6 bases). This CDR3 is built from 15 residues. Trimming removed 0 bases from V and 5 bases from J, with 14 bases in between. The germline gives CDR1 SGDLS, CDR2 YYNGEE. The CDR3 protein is CASSVGGRPVETQYF. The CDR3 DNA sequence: TGTGCCAGCAGCGTAGGGGGGCGGCCCGTGGAGACCCAGTACTTC. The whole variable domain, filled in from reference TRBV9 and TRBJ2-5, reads DSGVTQTPKHLITATGQRVTLRCSPRSGDLSVYWYQQSLDQGLQFLIQYYNGEERAKGNILERFSAQQFPDLHSELNLSSLELGDSALYFCASSVGGRPVETQYFGPGTRLLVL.